What follows are 3 T cell receptor beta chains derived from one specimen sequenced in a study of OX40 agonist ivuxolimab in advanced cancers. The library was built by means of the immunoSEQ multiplex PCR assay. TCRdb re-hosts the immuneACCESS table, in-frame sequences only. Its copies lack some clones; in the studies checked, an unresolved V gene accounts for under half of them, and the cause for the rest is not known. The sample table records fewer than 85,000 clones; 70% to 90% of these occur just once. The ten largest clones represent 0.65% to 0.9% of the sample. The sequenced sample was CD4+ or CD8+ T cells sorted from blood, obtained in a trial of the OX40 agonist ivuxolimab. Every receptor here comes from an adult with an advanced solid tumor such as melanoma, head and neck, liver or kidney cancer.

The rearrangement uses TRBV11-2 and TRBJ2-2; 9 nucleotides agree with TRBD2. The CDR3 sequence is 16 residues long. V lost 5 bases and J lost 6; bases outside the gene matches: 10. Germline V gene lookup returns CDR1 SGHAT and CDR2 FQNNGV. The CDR3 nucleotides read TGTGCCAGCAGCCCTCAAGCGGGAGGAATGCCCGGGGAGCTGTTTTTT. This gives the protein CASSPQAGGMPGELFF.

The rearrangement links TRBV10-3 to TRBJ1-4, with D perhaps TRBD1 (5 bases). This CDR3 region has 15 residues. V shed 6 bases and J shed 7 bases, with 18 bases lying between them. Germline CDR1 reads ENHRY; CDR2 reads SYGVKD. Written as DNA, the CDR3 is TGTGCCATCAGCTCGCAAACGGGGCCAGGTGAAAAACTGTTTTTT. It encodes CAISSQTGPGEKLFF.

V gene TRBV6-5 combines with J gene TRBJ1-5, with D possibly matching TRBD1 (6 bases). In germline, CDR1 is MNHEY, CDR2 SVGAGI. Trimming stripped 7 bases from V and 4 bases from J, with 11 bases between. The CDR3 sequence is 13 residues long. CDR3 protein: CASKGGLNQPQHF. DNA for the CDR3: TGTGCCAGCAAGGGGGGCCTTAATCAGCCCCAGCATTTT.